The 17 T cell receptor beta chains listed next were all sequenced from one sample in a study of technical replicates of blood from a few donors. The assay was immunoSEQ multiplex PCR, and TCRdb's table has in-frame clones only and misses some. The sample records 90,000 to 100,000 clones, 90% to 96% being singletons. Sequencing used T cells isolated from PBMCs. These receptors all stem from a human donor in good health.

The gene calls are TRBV28 and TRBJ2-1; 8 positions match TRBD2. This CDR3 has 14 amino acids. Germline CDR1 MDHEN, CDR2 SYDVKM. V shed 6 bases and J 4 bases; nucleotides not matched to a gene: 5. The CDR3 coding sequence is TGTGCCAGCAGAGCGCGGGAGGAATACAATGAGCAGTTCTTC. This sequence encodes CASRAREEYNEQFF.

The gene calls are TRBV10-3 and TRBJ2-7; 10 positions agree with TRBD2. This CDR3 is 16 amino acids long. The germline gives CDR1 ENHRY, CDR2 SYGVKD. V was pared by 2 bases and J by 6 bases, with 10 bases of the junction left unmatched. CDR3 DNA: TGTGCCATCAGTGAGCCACTAGCGGGGATGGTTTCCGAGCAGTACTTC. This sequence encodes CAISEPLAGMVSEQYF.

The V gene is TRBV6-1, the J gene TRBJ1-5; D not resolved. V dropped 1 base and J dropped 1 base, with 5 bases sitting between them. Germline-derived CDR1 and CDR2 are MNHNS and SASEGT. The CDR3 runs 14 residues. The CDR3 loop reads CASSEDESNQPQHF. As DNA, the CDR3 is TGTGCCAGCAGTGAAGACGAGAGCAATCAGCCCCAGCATTTT.

This clone was detected only once. This chain links TRBV19 with TRBJ2-7, with D uncertain. The CDR3 has 15 residues. V was trimmed by 11 bases and J by 3 bases, leaving 23 bases between them. Germline assignment: CDR1 LNHDA and CDR2 SQIVND (reference sequence). The CDR3 coding sequence is TGTGCCGCTTCCAGCGCGGTCGCTGGCAACTACGAGCAGTACTTC. Protein sequence: CAASSAVAGNYEQYF.

The CDR3 nucleotides are TGTGCCAGCAGTTACTCGGTCCGCCGGGAGACCCAGTACTTC. Amino acid sequence: CASSYSVRRETQYF. This rearrangement joins TRBV6-5 to TRBJ2-5; D is ambiguous. Germline V gene data show CDR1 as MNHEY and CDR2 as SVGAGI. Trimming removed 0 bases at V and 5 bases at J, with 10 bases between. The CDR3 contains 14 residues.

The genes are TRBV5-6 and TRBJ1-1, with TRBD1 identical over 8 bases. The length of the CDR3 is 18 residues. The germline V gene encodes CDR1 SGHDT and CDR2 YYEEEE. With V trimmed by 5 bases and J by 0 bases, 15 bases remained unmatched. For the CDR3, the DNA is TGTGCCAGCAGAAACTCGCGTTCCAGGGGGCTTATGAACACTGAAGCTTTCTTT. It codes for CASRNSRSRGLMNTEAFF.

This chain joins TRBV6-5 and TRBJ2-7, with TRBD1 as a possible D gene (6 bases). Trimming removed 0 bases from V and 6 bases from J, with 6 bases in between. This CDR3 contains 12 residues. Germline V gives CDR1 MNHEY, CDR2 SVGAGI. The CDR3 DNA sequence: TGTGCCAGCAGTTACTCACAGGGCGAGCAGTACTTC. Translated, it gives CASSYSQGEQYF.

The V call is TRBV28, the J call TRBJ1-2; TRBD1 might be the D (5 bases). CDR3 length equals 15 residues. Deletions cut 3 bases from V and 4 bases from J, with 15 bases between. In germline, CDR1 is MDHEN, CDR2 SYDVKM. DNA of the CDR3: TGTGCCAGCAGTTTGGGCAACTTGGGGCTCTATGGCTACACCTTC. This gives the protein CASSLGNLGLYGYTF.

The CDR3 sequence: CASSPGLAGVETQYF. Written as DNA, the CDR3 is TGTGCCAGCAGCCCGGGACTAGCGGGAGTAGAGACCCAGTACTTC. J is TRBJ2-5 and V is TRBV7-3; 14 positions agree with TRBD2. CDR3 length equals 15 residues. Per the germline V gene, CDR1 is SGHTA and CDR2 is FQGTGA. V lost 5 bases to trimming and J lost 4 bases; unmatched junction nucleotides: 3.

This clone was seen just once. This chain joins TRBV27 and TRBJ1-1, with TRBD1 as a possible D gene (5 bases). Germline lookup yields CDR1 MNHEY and CDR2 SMNVEV (reference sequence). V was pared by 6 bases and J by 8 bases, with 16 bases between. This CDR3 is 13 amino acids long. The CDR3 sequence is CASRSATQVEAFF. The CDR3 region has the DNA TGTGCCAGCAGGTCCGCCACACAGGTAGAAGCTTTCTTT.

This chain links TRBV5-1 with TRBJ1-3, with 9 bases that match TRBD1. CDR1 SGHRS and CDR2 YFSETQ come from the germline V gene. This CDR3 is built from 15 residues. The V segment lost 2 bases and the J segment 4 bases; nucleotides outside the gene matches: 4. CDR3 DNA: TGCGCCAGCAGCTTACTGGGACAGGGCGGAAACACCATATATTTT. The encoded protein is CASSLLGQGGNTIYF.

The chain has TRBV7-9 and TRBJ1-5, with 9 bases matching TRBD1. V dropped 5 bases and J dropped 4; count of bases not matched to a gene: 12. Per germline, CDR1 SEHNR and CDR2 FQNEAQ (reference sequence). This CDR3 has 17 residues. CDR3 in amino acids: CASSHNPPGQGNQPQHF. The CDR3 DNA is TGTGCCAGCAGCCACAATCCCCCGGGACAGGGAAATCAGCCCCAGCATTTT.

The chain links TRBV18 to TRBJ2-6; TRBD1 aligns across 9 bases. V shed 6 bases and J 0 bases; nucleotides not matched to a gene: 15. CDR1 is KGHSH and CDR2 is LQKENI in the germline V gene. The CDR3 sequence is 20 residues long. The CDR3 is CASSLRGLWTGASGANVLTF. CDR3 nucleotide sequence: TGTGCCAGCTCCCTGAGGGGACTTTGGACAGGGGCCTCTGGGGCCAACGTCCTGACTTTC.

The chain uses TRBV7-9 and TRBJ2-1, with a weak D call TRBD1 (6 bases). This CDR3 is built from 14 residues. The germline V gene encodes CDR1 SEHNR and CDR2 FQNEAQ (reference sequence). V was trimmed by 6 bases and J by 1 base, leaving 10 bases between them. CDR3 protein: CASRHRESYNEQFF. The CDR3 region has the DNA TGTGCCAGCAGGCACAGGGAATCCTACAATGAGCAGTTCTTC.

This chain uses TRBV28 with TRBJ2-3; D unclear. CDR1 and CDR2 from the germline V gene are MDHEN and SYDVKM. CDR3 length: 15 amino acids. V lost 7 bases and J lost 2, with 16 bases in between. DNA for the CDR3: TGTGCCAGCACCGCTCCTGGCGGCTACACAGATACGCAGTATTTT. This sequence encodes CASTAPGGYTDTQYF.

The J gene is TRBJ1-2, the V gene TRBV7-9, with D maybe TRBD1 (5 bases). Germline CDR1 SEHNR, CDR2 FQNEAQ (reference sequence). V gave up 5 bases and J gave up 4 bases, with 8 bases separating them. This CDR3 spans 12 amino acids. The CDR3 sequence: CASSGDSYGYTF. The CDR3 bases are TGTGCCAGCAGCGGAGACAGCTATGGCTACACCTTC.

This clone was detected once. The J gene is TRBJ2-7, the V gene TRBV10-3, with 10 bases lining up with TRBD2. Unmatched junction bases numbered 6, after V lost 4 bases and J lost 0 bases. Germline loops: CDR1 ENHRY, CDR2 SYGVKD. The CDR3 length is 16 residues. The DNA for the CDR3 is TGTGCCATCAGTGGGCCCGGGACTAGCGTCTCCTACGAGCAGTACTTC. Encoded protein: CAISGPGTSVSYEQYF.